This T cell receptor (beta chain) is drawn from a study of Tregs in tolerant kidney transplant recipients. Notes on the study in general: Nucleotide sequences could not be compared across some patients' samples due to primer changes. Tolerant patients' donor-specific Tregs expanded beyond overall Tregs, suggesting antigen-driven growth. Validation in larger populations is needed because few patients were studied.

For this clone: Its antigen is currently unknown.

TCRdb keeps only in-frame clones here, not all; method: immunoSEQ multiplex PCR. The sample lists roughly 50,000 clones; roughly 90% were seen once. The V end was cut by 1 base, the J end by 0 bases, with 11 bases between. The CDR3 covers 15 residues. Germline V gene data show CDR1 as SGDLS and CDR2 as YYNGEE. Related graft donors supplied nonmyeloablative bone marrow transplants, and mixed chimerism was transient. CD4+CD25+CD127- Tregs, CD4+CD25- non-Tregs, CD4 and CD8 cells were sorted. The source of this sequence is a human patient who received a combined kidney and bone marrow transplant. Some T cells may have originated in the graft donor. The sequencing here drew on CD8+ T cells from blood (PBMCs), taken 12 months after the transplant. J is TRBJ2-7 and V is TRBV9; possibly TRBD2 for D (7 bases). CDR3 nucleotides: TGTGCCAGCAGCGTATCGGGGGGCAGCTCCTACGAGCAGTACTTC. Amino acid sequence: CASSVSGGSSYEQYF. Using reference TRBV9 and TRBJ2-7 for the parts outside the CDR3, the full variable domain is DSGVTQTPKHLITATGQRVTLRCSPRSGDLSVYWYQQSLDQGLQFLIQYYNGEERAKGNILERFSAQQFPDLHSELNLSSLELGDSALYFCASSVSGGSSYEQYFGPGTRLTVT.